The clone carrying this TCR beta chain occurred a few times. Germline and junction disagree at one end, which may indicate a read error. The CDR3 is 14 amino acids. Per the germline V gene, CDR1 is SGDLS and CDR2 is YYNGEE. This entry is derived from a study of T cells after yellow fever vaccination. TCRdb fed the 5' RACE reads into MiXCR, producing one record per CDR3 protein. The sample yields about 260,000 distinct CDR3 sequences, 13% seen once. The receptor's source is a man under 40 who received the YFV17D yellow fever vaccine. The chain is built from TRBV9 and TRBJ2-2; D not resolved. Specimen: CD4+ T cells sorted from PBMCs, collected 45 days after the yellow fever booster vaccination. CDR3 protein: CASSDYNNNGELFF. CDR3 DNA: TGTGCCAGCAGCGATTATAACAACAACGGGGAGCTGTTTTTT.